These 20 T cell receptor beta chains were all obtained from the same sample, sequenced in a study of T cell responses to AZD1222 COVID-19 vaccine. The assay was immunoSEQ multiplex PCR, and TCRdb's table has in-frame clones only and misses some. The sample carries 40,000 to 60,000 clones, roughly three quarters recorded once. The source material was peripheral blood, sampled on day 0 of MenACWY control vaccination. These receptors originate from an adult in good health.

The chain couples TRBV18 to TRBJ2-3; tentatively, D is TRBD1 or TRBD2 (6 bases each). This CDR3 contains 15 residues. Germline V gene data show CDR1 as KGHSH and CDR2 as LQKENI. Trimming removed 3 bases at V and 5 bases at J, with 15 bases between. CDR3 coding DNA: TGTGCCAGCTCACCTATAGGGGGGCCGGGAGATACGCAGTATTTT. This encodes CASSPIGGPGDTQYF.

V and J are TRBV3-1 (or the pseudogene TRBV3-2) and TRBJ2-2; 8 bases agree with TRBD2. CDR1 and CDR2 (germline): LGHDT, YNNKEL (reference sequence). CDR3 length: 15 residues. CDR3 in amino acids: CPRRSRGGAGGELFF. The CDR3 nucleotides read TGTCCCCGCCGCTCCCGGGGGGGGGCGGGCGGGGAGCTGTTTTTT.

The chain carries TRBV19 and TRBJ2-5; TRBD2 agrees at 8 bases. Trimming removed 3 bases from V and 4 bases from J; junction bases left unmatched: 7. The length of the CDR3 is 15 residues. The germline V gene encodes CDR1 LNHDA and CDR2 SQIVND (reference sequence). CDR3 sequence: CASSIGAGGRETQYF. In nucleotides, the CDR3 is TGTGCCAGTAGTATCGGCGCGGGGGGTCGAGAGACCCAGTACTTC. The full variable domain, in which reference TRBV19 and TRBJ2-5 provide the parts outside the CDR3, is DGGITQSPKYLFRKEGQNVTLSCEQNLNHDAMYWYRQDPGQGLRLIYYSQIVNDFQKGDIAEGYSVSREKKESFPLTVTSAQKNPTAFYLCASSIGAGGRETQYFGPGTRLLVL.

This chain connects TRBV2 to TRBJ1-4; D is possibly TRBD1 (5 bases). CDR1 and CDR2 from the germline V gene are SNHLY and FYNNEI. V dropped 4 bases and J dropped 7 bases, with 13 bases sitting between them. This CDR3 has 14 amino acids. DNA of the CDR3: TGTGCCAGCAGTGCCGGGGGGAAGGGTGAAAAACTGTTTTTT. This sequence encodes CASSAGGKGEKLFF.

The CDR3 region has the DNA TGTGCCAGCAGCCCTTGGTTTGGAGGGATTGGGGAGACCCAGTACTTC. Encoded protein: CASSPWFGGIGETQYF. The gene calls are TRBV5-6 and TRBJ2-5, with D possibly being TRBD2 (6 bases). V gave up 4 bases and J gave up 5 bases, with 21 bases separating them. Germline-derived CDR1 and CDR2 are SGHDT and YYEEEE. The CDR3 runs 16 residues.

The chain links TRBV6-5 to TRBJ1-3, with 8 bases identical to TRBD1. CDR3 length: 13 residues. The trim removed 10 bases at V and 2 bases at J, leaving 4 bases unmatched. From germline, CDR1 is MNHEY and CDR2 SVGAGI. CDR3 coding DNA: TGTGCCACCGACAGGGGACCTGGAAACACCATATATTTT. Protein product: CATDRGPGNTIYF.

The table lists this clone with a count of one. This chain connects TRBV11-1 to TRBJ1-1; 9 bases map to TRBD1. The V gene's germline CDR1 is SGHAT and CDR2 FQDESV (reference sequence). The CDR3 has 12 residues. V shed 7 bases and J 4 bases; nucleotides not matched to a gene: 1. The CDR3: CASMTGGTEAFF. The CDR3 DNA follows: TGTGCCAGCATGACAGGGGGCACTGAAGCTTTCTTT.

The V gene is TRBV10-3, the J gene TRBJ2-1; D remains ambiguous. CDR3 length equals 14 residues. Trimming cost V 4 bases and J 8 bases, with 15 bases left between them. From germline, CDR1 is ENHRY and CDR2 SYGVKD. CDR3 DNA: TGTGCCATCAGTGCGAGGTCGGCTGCGGATGAGCAGTTCTTC. It translates to CAISARSAADEQFF.

This clone came up a few times. The chain uses TRBV16 and TRBJ2-7; TRBD2 is a possible D gene (5 bases). Germline V gives CDR1 KGHSY, CDR2 FQNENV. The V end was cut by 0 bases, the J end by 4 bases, with 10 bases between. The CDR3 is 14 residues long. The CDR3 spells CASSQSSAAYEQYF. The CDR3 DNA follows: TGTGCCAGCAGCCAATCGTCAGCGGCATACGAGCAGTACTTC.

The rearrangement links TRBV20-1 to TRBJ2-1; no reliable D call. Germline CDR1 reads DFQATT; CDR2 reads SNEGSKA (reference sequence). Trimming stripped 3 bases from V and 4 bases from J, with 16 bases between. This CDR3 has 15 amino acids. The CDR3 loop reads CSASKMQEDYNEQFF. CDR3 DNA sequence: TGCAGTGCTAGTAAGATGCAGGAAGATTACAATGAGCAGTTCTTC.

The chain has TRBV6-2 or TRBV6-3 and TRBJ1-1; unclear D gene. This CDR3 is built from 11 residues. V gave up 5 bases and J gave up 5 bases, with 6 bases separating them. Germline V gene data show CDR1 as MNHEY and CDR2 as SVGEGT. The CDR3 nucleotides are TGTGCCAGCAGTCCACGAACTGAAGCTTTCTTT. The encoded protein is CASSPRTEAFF.

The gene calls are TRBV18 and TRBJ1-2; D is ambiguous. This CDR3 comprises 13 residues. Germline V gene lookup returns CDR1 KGHSH and CDR2 LQKENI. V gave up 3 bases and J gave up 5 bases, with 10 bases separating them. For the CDR3, the DNA is TGTGCCAGCTCACCGGGCCCCAATTATGGCTACACCTTC. It is translated as CASSPGPNYGYTF.

In this sample, this clone turned up a few times. V gene TRBV28 combines with J gene TRBJ1-3, with 8 bases fitting TRBD1. The length of the CDR3 is 16 residues. Germline trimming cut 8 bases from V and 1 base from J; bases unmatched to any gene: 10. The V gene's germline CDR1 is MDHEN and CDR2 SYDVKM. CDR3: CASGEQGVQSGNTIYF. The CDR3 DNA sequence: TGTGCCAGCGGAGAACAGGGGGTTCAATCTGGAAACACCATATATTTT. Supplemented by reference TRBV28 and TRBJ1-3, the full variable domain reads DVKVTQSSRYLVKRTGEKVFLECVQDMDHENMFWYRQDPGLGLRLIYFSYDVKMKEKGDIPEGYSVSREKKERFSLILESASTNQTSMYLCASGEQGVQSGNTIYFGEGSWLTVV.

The gene calls are TRBV12-3 or TRBV12-4 and TRBJ1-1, with D uncertain. Deletions cut 5 bases from V and 7 bases from J, with 8 bases between. CDR3 length equals 11 residues. The CDR3 nucleotides read TGTGCCAGCAGTCCCGGCTTTGAAGCTTTCTTT. Encoded protein: CASSPGFEAFF.

Within the sample, this clone is medium-sized (0.01 to 0.1%). This rearrangement joins TRBV10-1 to TRBJ2-2; no clear D. CDR1 and CDR2 from the germline V gene are WNHNN and SYGVQD (reference sequence). The CDR3 consists of 14 residues. V was pared by 2 bases and J by 7 bases, with 11 bases between. The CDR3 here is CASSERLESGELFF. In nucleotides, the CDR3 is TGCGCCAGCAGTGAGAGGCTAGAAAGCGGGGAGCTGTTTTTT.

The chain recombines TRBV6-5 with TRBJ2-1, with TRBD2 matching over 10 bases. Looked up from germline, CDR1 is MNHEY and CDR2 is SVGAGI. The CDR3 is 15 amino acids. The V and J ends lost 5 bases and 2 bases, in that order; junction bases with no gene match: 3. DNA of the CDR3: TGTGCCAGCAGTAAAAGCGGGAGGGCCTACAATGAGCAGTTCTTC. Encoded protein: CASSKSGRAYNEQFF.

This clone has only a few counts. J is TRBJ1-3 and V is TRBV9, with a tentative D call TRBD1 (6 bases). Germline V CDR1 and CDR2: SGDLS, YYNGEE. This CDR3 spans 13 amino acids. Trimming stripped 4 bases from V and 8 bases from J, with 13 bases between. For the CDR3, the DNA is TGTGCCAGCAGCTTAGAGGGGGGTGACACCATATATTTT. Its translation: CASSLEGGDTIYF.

The chain joins TRBV27 to TRBJ1-4; 9 bases agree with TRBD1. The CDR3 contains 14 residues. Trimming took 6 bases from V and 7 from J; bases not matched to a gene: 6. Germline loops: CDR1 MNHEY, CDR2 SMNVEV (reference sequence). The DNA for the CDR3 is TGTGCCAGCAGGGGGACAGGGTCTCTTGAAAAACTGTTTTTT. Translation: CASRGTGSLEKLFF.

The gene calls are TRBV7-2 and TRBJ1-2; 7 nucleotides align to TRBD1. From germline, CDR1 is SGHTA and CDR2 FQGNSA. After removal of 8 bases from V and 4 bases from J, the junction contained 16 bases not matched to a gene. The CDR3 runs 16 residues. CDR3 protein: CASVKGGQGGSYGYTF. CDR3 sequence (DNA): TGTGCCAGCGTCAAGGGAGGGCAGGGGGGTTCCTATGGCTACACCTTC.

The genes are TRBV3-1 (or the pseudogene TRBV3-2) and TRBJ2-3, with D perhaps TRBD2 (5 bases). Germline CDR1 and CDR2: LGHDT and YNNKEL (reference sequence). V lost 0 bases, J lost 3 bases, and 7 bases lay in between. The CDR3 runs 14 residues. For the CDR3, the DNA is TGTGCCAGCAGCCAAGATAGCGTAACAGATACGCAGTATTTT. It encodes CASSQDSVTDTQYF.